The next 4 T cell receptor beta chains were all read from a single sample in a study of T cell changes during pregnancy in multiple sclerosis. Profiled with immunoSEQ multiplex PCR; TCRdb holds only in-frame clones, not every one. The sample consists of tens of thousands of clones, 90% to 95% of them appearing once. Sequenced material: peripheral blood, taken after pregnancy. The source is a female donor with multiple sclerosis, enrolled in a pregnancy study.

A note on this clone: The DNA is left out, because the CDR3 cannot be placed on it with certainty; the CDR3 is given as TCRdb lists it. This rearrangement joins TRBV18 to TRBJ2-1; TRBD1 reflects the table's D call only, with no check against the DNA. Germline loops: CDR1 KGHSH, CDR2 LQKENI. The CDR3 has 14 amino acids, counting both end residues. CDR3 loop: CASSPLWQNNEQFF.

About this clone: This sample also contains other DNA sequences that code for the same CDR3. The V gene is TRBV9, the J gene TRBJ1-1; the D is unclear. The CDR3 loop spans 13 amino acids. V gave up 0 bases and J gave up 2 bases, with 5 bases separating them. Germline CDR1 and CDR2: SGDLS and YYNGEE. CDR3 DNA sequence: TGTGCCAGCAGCGTAGCCGTAAACACTGAAGCTTTCTTT. It is translated as CASSVAVNTEAFF.

This chain joins TRBV29-1 and TRBJ1-5, with 7 bases identical to TRBD1. V shed 7 bases, J shed 0 bases, and the junction held 12 bases outside the gene matches. CDR3 length: 16 amino acids. The germline V gene encodes CDR1 SQVTM and CDR2 ANQGSEA. The CDR3, as DNA: TGCAGCGGCCCGGGACAGTATTGCTATAGCAATCAGCCCCAGCATTTT. The encoded protein is CSGPGQYCYSNQPQHF.

CDR3 region: CASSIGEAGGGQTQYF. The CDR3 nucleotides read TGTGCCAGTAGTATAGGGGAGGCAGGGGGCGGACAGACCCAGTACTTC. This sequence joins TRBV19 and TRBJ2-5, with 8 positions matching TRBD1. This CDR3 is built from 16 residues. Per the germline V gene, CDR1 is LNHDA and CDR2 is SQIVND (reference sequence). The V segment lost 1 base and the J segment 6 bases; nucleotides outside the gene matches: 10.